This T cell receptor (beta chain) was sequenced for a study of blood T cell repertoires in COVID-19. For the study at large: Acute and convalescent COVID-19 specimens originated in the United States, Italy and Spain. From T cells, B-cell-depleted T cells, or PBMCs came the material, which was cDNA or gDNA.

Recruits, aged roughly 18 to 89 years, lived in some 25 US areas. Clinical history reported by participants formed the basis on which cohorts were assigned. The ends were cut back, 5 bases at V and 0 bases at J, with 9 bases in the middle. The CDR3 contains 14 residues. The germline V gene has CDR1 KGHDR and CDR2 SFDVKD. Repertoires were generated with immunoSEQ multiplex PCR, while TCRdb's copy carries only in-frame clones and drops some. The sample gives fewer than 250,000 clones, about 88% of which show up once; roughly 3% is in the top ten. The rearrangement uses TRBV24-1 and TRBJ1-2; D is unresolved. This TCR derives from a woman aged 25-40 years who had recovered from COVID-19. Source material: PBMCs or T cells enriched from blood (not recorded which). CDR3 in amino acids: CATSGVSSNYGYTF. As DNA, the CDR3 is TGTGCCACCAGTGGAGTGTCGTCTAACTATGGCTACACCTTC.